This T cell receptor beta chain comes out of a study of OX40 agonist ivuxolimab in advanced cancers. About the research overall: Patients were infused with ivuxolimab every 2 weeks at 0.01 to 10 mg/kg. Antecedent anti-PD-1, anti-PD-L1 or anti-CTLA-4 therapy was permissible, with roughly 36% having received some. Three patients got partial responses; one had hepatocellular carcinoma and two had cutaneous melanoma. Overall study results and limits: Average numbers of expanded clones were greater in CD8+ T cells than in CD4+.

The data were produced by immunoSEQ multiplex PCR, yet TCRdb's version contains in-frame clones alone and is incomplete. The sample lists about 35,000 clones, 92% occurring once. V trimming: 5 bases; J trimming: 3 bases; junction bases outside the gene matches: 7. The length of the CDR3 is 15 residues. The germline V gene encodes CDR1 SEHNR and CDR2 FQNEAQ (reference sequence). The count of this clone is one. What it binds is unknown. The chain is built from TRBV7-9 and TRBJ2-1; 7 positions agree with TRBD2. The receptor's source is an adult with an advanced solid tumor such as melanoma, head and neck, liver or kidney cancer. This specimen consisted of CD4+ or CD8+ T cells sorted from blood, obtained in a trial of the OX40 agonist ivuxolimab. The CDR3 is CASSPRLADYNEQFF. DNA for the CDR3: TGTGCCAGCAGCCCCCGGCTAGCGGACTACAATGAGCAGTTCTTC.